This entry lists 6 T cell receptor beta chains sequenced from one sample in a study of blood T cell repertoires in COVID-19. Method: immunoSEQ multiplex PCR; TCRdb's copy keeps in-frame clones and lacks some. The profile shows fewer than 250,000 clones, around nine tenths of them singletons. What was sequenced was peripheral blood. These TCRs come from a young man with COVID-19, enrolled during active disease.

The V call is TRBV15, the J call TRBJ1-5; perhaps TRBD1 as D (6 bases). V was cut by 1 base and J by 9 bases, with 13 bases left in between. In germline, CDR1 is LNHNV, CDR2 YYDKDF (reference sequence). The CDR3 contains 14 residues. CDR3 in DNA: TGTGCCACCAGCAGAGGGACAGCGTTGCGGCCCCAGCATTTT. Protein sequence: CATSRGTALRPQHF.

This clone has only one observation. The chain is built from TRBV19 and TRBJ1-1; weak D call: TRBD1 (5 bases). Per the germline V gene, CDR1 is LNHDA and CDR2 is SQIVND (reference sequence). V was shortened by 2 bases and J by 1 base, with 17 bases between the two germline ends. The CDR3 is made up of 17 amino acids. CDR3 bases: TGTGCCAGTAGTATAAGAGGGCAGGGAGGCTGGAACACTGAAGCTTTCTTT. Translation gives CASSIRGQGGWNTEAFF.

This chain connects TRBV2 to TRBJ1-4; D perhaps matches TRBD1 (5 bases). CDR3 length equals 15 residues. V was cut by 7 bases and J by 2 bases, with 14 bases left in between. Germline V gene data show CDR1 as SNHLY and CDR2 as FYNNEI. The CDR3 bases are TGTGCCAGCACCACGGGGGGGGTGACTAATGAAAAACTGTTTTTT. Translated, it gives CASTTGGVTNEKLFF.

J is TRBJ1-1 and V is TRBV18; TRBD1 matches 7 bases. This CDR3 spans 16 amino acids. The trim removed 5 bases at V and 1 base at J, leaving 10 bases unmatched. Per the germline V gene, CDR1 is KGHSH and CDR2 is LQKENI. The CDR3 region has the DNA TGTGCCAGCTCATATAACAGGGGAGGCGAGAACACTGAAGCTTTCTTT. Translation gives CASSYNRGGENTEAFF.

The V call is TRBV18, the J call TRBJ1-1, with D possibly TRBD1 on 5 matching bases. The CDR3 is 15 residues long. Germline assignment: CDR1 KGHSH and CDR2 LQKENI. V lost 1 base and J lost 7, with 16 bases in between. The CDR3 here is CASSPQSPRVFEAFF. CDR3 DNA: TGTGCCAGCTCACCACAGAGTCCCAGGGTATTTGAAGCTTTCTTT.

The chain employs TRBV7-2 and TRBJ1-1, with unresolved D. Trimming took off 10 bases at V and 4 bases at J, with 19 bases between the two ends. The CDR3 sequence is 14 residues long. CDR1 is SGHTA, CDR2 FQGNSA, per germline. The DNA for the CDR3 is TGTGCCATCGGGTCCCGGTGGTTGGCCACTGAAGCTTTCTTT. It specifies CAIGSRWLATEAFF.